The 11 T cell receptor beta chains below all came from one sample that was sequenced in a study of untreated major depressive disorder. The assay was immunoSEQ multiplex PCR, and TCRdb's table has in-frame clones only and misses some. Altogether about 20,000 clones are present, approximately 87% being singletons, with the ten largest covering 4.5% to 6.5%. The sequenced sample was CD4+ T cells from PBMCs. The source of these receptors is a woman aged 25 to 45 in good health.

The chain joins TRBV5-6 to TRBJ1-2, with D perhaps matching TRBD1 (5 bases). V lost 7 bases, J lost 1 base, and 14 bases lay in between. In germline, CDR1 is SGHDT, CDR2 YYEEEE. CDR3 length equals 14 residues. CDR3 sequence: CASLEGLLNYGYTF. CDR3 bases: TGTGCCAGCCTAGAGGGACTACTTAACTATGGCTACACCTTC. The full variable domain, rest sourced from reference TRBV5-6 and TRBJ1-2, is DAGVTQSPTHLIKTRGQQVTLRCSPKSGHDTVSWYQQALGQGPQFIFQYYEEEERQRGNFPDRFSGHQFPNYSSELNVNALLLGDSALYLCASLEGLLNYGYTFGSGTRLTVV.

This rearrangement joins TRBV6-5 to TRBJ1-1; D might be TRBD1 (5 bases). This CDR3 region has 15 residues. V lost 8 bases and J lost 1, with 17 bases in between. Germline CDR1 MNHEY, CDR2 SVGAGI. The CDR3: CASGRLGQTNTEAFF. CDR3 nucleotide sequence: TGTGCCAGCGGAAGGTTGGGGCAGACGAACACTGAAGCTTTCTTT.

The J gene is TRBJ1-2, the V gene TRBV6-5, with 9 bases lining up with TRBD1. V was pared by 6 bases and J by 7 bases, with 9 bases of the junction left unmatched. This CDR3 is built from 14 residues. The germline gives CDR1 MNHEY, CDR2 SVGAGI. CDR3 in amino acids: CASRRLTGGGGYTF. The CDR3 DNA reads as TGTGCCAGCAGGAGATTGACAGGGGGGGGTGGCTACACCTTC.

The V call is TRBV28, the J call TRBJ1-1; D is unclear. CDR1 MDHEN and CDR2 SYDVKM come from the germline V gene. V was clipped by 5 bases and J by 2 bases, with 12 bases between them. CDR3 length: 14 residues. CDR3 DNA sequence: TGTGCCAGCAGTCCCCTCCCCCCTAACACTGAAGCTTTCTTT. Translating gives CASSPLPPNTEAFF. The full variable domain, its missing parts supplied by reference TRBV28 and TRBJ1-1, is DVKVTQSSRYLVKRTGEKVFLECVQDMDHENMFWYRQDPGLGLRLIYFSYDVKMKEKGDIPEGYSVSREKKERFSLILESASTNQTSMYLCASSPLPPNTEAFFGQGTRLTVV.

This chain links TRBV6-5 with TRBJ1-2; D gene uncertain. This CDR3 spans 14 amino acids. Germline assignment: CDR1 MNHEY and CDR2 SVGAGI. V dropped 2 bases and J dropped 7 bases, with 14 bases sitting between them. The CDR3 DNA is TGTGCCAGCAGTTACGGCCAGCTCTATTTTGGCTACACCTTC. Translation: CASSYGQLYFGYTF.

As DNA, the CDR3 is TGTGCCAGCAGCGTAGGTAACGAACAAGAGACCCAGTACTTC. Translating gives CASSVGNEQETQYF. The chain couples TRBV9 to TRBJ2-5; D is unresolved. The CDR3 loop spans 14 amino acids. The V and J ends lost 0 bases and 2 bases respectively, with 8 bases between them. CDR1 and CDR2 (germline): SGDLS, YYNGEE.

The chain is built from TRBV30 and TRBJ1-2; D unresolved. Trimming took 3 bases from V and 8 from J, leaving 19 bases between them. The CDR3 sequence is 14 residues long. The V gene's germline CDR1 is GTSNPN and CDR2 SVGIG (reference sequence). The CDR3, as DNA: TGTGCCTGGAGGCCCCCCGGCTCCCCATCAGGCTACACCTTC. Encoded protein: CAWRPPGSPSGYTF. The full variable domain, rest sourced from reference TRBV30 and TRBJ1-2, is SQTIHQWPATLVQPVGSPLSLECTVEGTSNPNLYWYRQAAGRGLQLLFYSVGIGQISSEVPQNLSASRPQDRQFILSSKKLLLSDSGFYLCAWRPPGSPSGYTFGSGTRLTVV.

This sequence joins TRBV29-1 and TRBJ1-2, with TRBD1 matching over 7 bases. Per the germline V gene, CDR1 is SQVTM and CDR2 is ANQGSEA. The CDR3 runs 11 residues. The ends lost 7 bases at V and 7 bases at J; junction bases unmatched: 6. The CDR3 spells CSARSGGGYTF. The CDR3 nucleotides read TGCAGCGCCCGTTCAGGGGGTGGCTACACCTTC.

The V gene is TRBV29-1, the J gene TRBJ2-7, with 7 nucleotides matching TRBD1. V lost 2 bases, J lost 5 bases, and 9 bases stayed unmatched. The CDR3 contains 14 residues. Germline loops: CDR1 SQVTM, CDR2 ANQGSEA. The CDR3 loop reads CSVELGQEIDEQYF. The CDR3 DNA is TGCAGCGTTGAACTAGGACAGGAAATCGACGAGCAGTACTTC.

In its sample, this clone was seen once. J is TRBJ2-2 and V is TRBV5-1; 10 bases map to TRBD1. Unmatched junction bases numbered 5, after V lost 3 bases and J lost 6 bases. Germline V gene data show CDR1 as SGHRS and CDR2 as YFSETQ. CDR3 length: 15 amino acids. The CDR3: CASSWTGTGAGELFF. The CDR3 region has the DNA TGCGCCAGCAGCTGGACCGGGACAGGGGCCGGGGAGCTGTTTTTT.

This clone was observed a few times. V usage is TRBV4-2 and J usage is TRBJ1-3; D call uncertain. The CDR3 covers 16 residues. The germline CDR1 and CDR2 sequences are LGHNA and YNFKEQ. V lost 1 base and J 4 bases, leaving 14 bases between the germline ends. Here the CDR3 DNA reads TGTGCCAGCAGCCAAGCTACTGTAACAAGAGGAAACACCATATATTTT. It codes for CASSQATVTRGNTIYF.